Presented here are 9 T cell receptor beta chains from one specimen sequenced in a study of vaccination and CD4 T cells after COVID-19 (dated by TCRdb to 2021 to 2024). The library was generated by PCR. Sequenced using an Illumina iSeq 100. DNA from cultured CD4+ T cells was subjected to TCR sequencing with the Oncomine TCR Beta short-read assay at the Johns Hopkins FTIC core. TCRdb reanalyzed the raw reads on its own, using fastp at Q25 for trimming and MiXCR for clone calling, and kept in-frame beta chains. Each CDR3 protein appears once, grouped with its most common genes and DNA. This sample lists some 7,000 distinct CDR3 sequences; less than 55% were detected once. The ten largest clones represent around a quarter of the sample. The treatment or condition label for this specimen denotes: approximately 11-day PBMC culture with coronavirus spike peptide pools or control peptides (ViraFEST assay).

The antigens these receptors bind are not known. Sequenced material: CD4+ T cells from blood, cultured in vitro. The receptors originated from a human donor who had recovered from COVID-19.

This clonotype was observed a handful of times. V gene TRBV24-1 combines with J gene TRBJ2-4; a possible D gene is TRBD1 (5 bases). CDR3 length: 14 amino acids. CDR1 and CDR2 (germline): KGHDR, SFDVKD. V was pared by 4 bases and J by 5 bases, with 11 bases between. CDR3: CATSEADSENIQYF. CDR3 coding DNA: TGTGCCACCAGTGAGGCTGACAGCGAAAACATTCAGTACTTC.

The J gene is TRBJ2-3, the V gene TRBV6-1; 13 positions match TRBD2. The CDR3 runs 14 residues. With V trimmed by 6 bases and J by 5 bases, 2 bases remained unmatched. Germline V gene lookup returns CDR1 MNHNS and CDR2 SASEGT. Written as DNA, the CDR3 is TGTGCCAGCAGACTAGCGGGGGGGCAAGATACGCAGTATTTT. Translation gives CASRLAGGQDTQYF.

V usage is TRBV5-3 and J usage is TRBJ2-7; D may match TRBD1 or TRBD2 (5 bases each). TRBV5-3 is noted as an ORF with a role that remains uncertain. The CDR3 covers 14 residues. Deletions cut 1 base from V and 2 bases from J, with 10 bases between. CDR3: CARSLWGFPYEQYF. As DNA, the CDR3 is TGTGCCAGAAGCTTGTGGGGGTTCCCCTACGAGCAGTACTTC.

The rearrangement uses TRBV20-1 and TRBJ2-2; no firm D call. This CDR3 comprises 13 residues. CDR1 is DFQATT, CDR2 SNEGSKA, per germline (reference sequence). Trimming shortened V by 3 bases and J by 7 bases, and 12 bases separated the two germline ends. This CDR3 reads CSASVGWDGELFF. The CDR3 DNA reads TGCAGTGCTAGTGTCGGTTGGGACGGGGAGCTGTTTTTT.

The chain carries TRBV6-5 and TRBJ2-1; 7 positions agree with TRBD1. The V and J ends lost 2 bases and 9 bases, in that order; junction bases with no gene match: 7. This CDR3 spans 14 amino acids. Germline V CDR1 and CDR2: MNHEY, SVGAGI. The CDR3 DNA follows: TGTGCCAGCAGTTACACCGACAGGGAGAGTGAGCAGTTCTTC. Translated, it gives CASSYTDRESEQFF.

The gene calls are TRBV10-3 and TRBJ2-1; unclear D gene. This CDR3 is 12 amino acids long. With 3 bases removed from V and 6 bases from J, the gap between germline ends came to 6 bases. CDR1 and CDR2 (germline): ENHRY, SYGVKD. CDR3 bases: TGTGCCATCAGTGACACTACCAATGAGCAGTTCTTC. Its protein is CAISDTTNEQFF.

The genes are TRBV7-3 and TRBJ2-6; no clear D. Trimming removed 2 bases at V and 0 bases at J, with 5 bases between. CDR1 is SGHTA, CDR2 FQGTGA, per germline. This CDR3 has 15 amino acids. The CDR3 nucleotides are TGTGCCAGCAGCTTAGTTAGCTCTGGGGCCAACGTCCTGACTTTC. Amino acid sequence: CASSLVSSGANVLTF.

The V call is TRBV20-1, the J call TRBJ2-1, with 8 bases matching TRBD2. Germline V gene sequence: CDR1 DFQATT, CDR2 SNEGSKA (reference sequence). CDR3 length: 16 residues. With 0 bases clipped from V and 3 bases from J, the junction kept 7 bases outside the gene matches. As DNA, the CDR3 is TGCAGTGCTAGAGATCTGGCTAGCGGGCACTACAATGAGCAGTTCTTC. Translation: CSARDLASGHYNEQFF.

This chain links TRBV6-5 with TRBJ2-2; D unclear. Deletions cut 2 bases from V and 5 bases from J, with 3 bases between. CDR1 MNHEY and CDR2 SVGAGI come from the germline V gene. The CDR3 totals 12 residues. The CDR3 DNA follows: TGTGCCAGCAGTTACCAGACCGGGGAGCTGTTTTTT. Its translation: CASSYQTGELFF.